This T cell receptor (beta chain) was retrieved from a study of T cells in Graves' hyperthyroidism and ophthalmopathy. Broader study findings: Blood also held most thyroid clonotypes expanded beyond 0.001.

Many counts were recorded for this clonotype. Its antigen remains unidentified. The V end was cut by 4 bases, the J end by 1 base, with 9 bases between. The germline gives CDR1 KGHDR, CDR2 SFDVKD. The CDR3 runs 14 residues. TCR beta CDR3 regions were amplified from RNA transcripts. A set of HTBI primers served as the primers for a first-round RT-PCR of the TCR CDR3. TCRdb processed the multiplex PCR reads anew with MiXCR; each CDR3 protein has one entry. The sample carries approximately 560,000 distinct CDR3 sequences, around 46% recorded once. Sequencing input: peripheral blood or thyroid tissue (not recorded which). The chain has TRBV24-1 and TRBJ2-5; D gene uncertain. This clonotype was sampled from a woman aged 18 to 35 with Graves' hyperthyroidism. The CDR3 reads CATSDSPTQETQYF. CDR3 nucleotides: TGTGCCACCAGTGACAGTCCTACCCAAGAGACCCAGTACTTC.